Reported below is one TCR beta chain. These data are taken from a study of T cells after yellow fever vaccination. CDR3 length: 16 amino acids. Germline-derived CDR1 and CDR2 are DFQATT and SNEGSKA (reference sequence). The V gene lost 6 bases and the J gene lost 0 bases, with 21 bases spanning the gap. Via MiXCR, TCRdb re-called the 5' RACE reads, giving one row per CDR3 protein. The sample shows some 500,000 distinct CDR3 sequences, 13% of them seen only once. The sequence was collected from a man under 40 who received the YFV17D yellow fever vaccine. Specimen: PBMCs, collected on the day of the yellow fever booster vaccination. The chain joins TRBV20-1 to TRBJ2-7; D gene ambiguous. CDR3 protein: CSALKVSYETSYEQYF. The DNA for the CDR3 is TGCAGTGCCCTGAAGGTGTCTTATGAAACCTCCTACGAGCAGTACTTC.